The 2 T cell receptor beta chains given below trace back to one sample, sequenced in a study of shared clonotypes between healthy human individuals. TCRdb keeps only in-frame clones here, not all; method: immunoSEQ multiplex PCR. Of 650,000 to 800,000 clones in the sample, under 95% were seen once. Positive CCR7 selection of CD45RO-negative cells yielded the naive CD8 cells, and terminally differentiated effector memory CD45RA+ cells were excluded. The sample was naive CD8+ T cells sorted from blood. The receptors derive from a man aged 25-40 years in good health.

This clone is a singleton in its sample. CDR3 region: CASSLRAGLVTDTQYF. CDR3 nucleotides: TGTGCCAGCAGCTTACGAGCGGGATTGGTTACAGATACGCAGTATTTT. The V call is TRBV7-9, the J call TRBJ2-3; 7 bases agree with TRBD2. CDR3 length equals 16 residues. Germline-derived CDR1 and CDR2 are SEHNR and FQNEAQ (reference sequence). V dropped 2 bases and J dropped 3; count of bases not matched to a gene: 8.

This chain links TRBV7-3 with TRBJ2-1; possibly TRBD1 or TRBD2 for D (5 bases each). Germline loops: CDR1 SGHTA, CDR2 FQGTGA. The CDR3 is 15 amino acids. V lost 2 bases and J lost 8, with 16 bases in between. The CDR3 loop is CASSLESRLGDEQFF. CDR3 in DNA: TGTGCCAGCAGCTTAGAGTCCCGATTGGGGGATGAGCAGTTCTTC.